The clone carrying this TCR beta chain occurred once. The sample originates from a study of blood T cell repertoires in COVID-19. Study-level information: Acute and convalescent COVID-19 samples came from the United States, Italy and Spain. Sample material is recorded as cDNA or gDNA derived from T cells, B-cell-depleted T cells, or PBMCs.

Per the original methods: Researchers report that nucleated cell counts were estimated from reference gene primer amplification. The assay was immunoSEQ multiplex PCR, and TCRdb's table has in-frame clones only and misses some. V and J calls and clone size are as listed in that table; D and trimming were resolved from the DNA. The table has about 140,000 clones, 60% to 80% seen once. The sequence was collected from a man aged 45-65 years with active or convalescent COVID-19. The sequencing sample was made of peripheral blood.

The CDR3, as DNA: TGTGCCAGCAGTGAGCAAATGGTGGGACTAGCGGCGACAGATACGCAGTATTTT. Translated: CASSEQMVGLAATDTQYF. This chain joins TRBV6-1 and TRBJ2-3, with 11 bases lining up with TRBD2. The germline V gene has CDR1 MNHNS and CDR2 SASEGT. Trimming removed 3 bases from V and 3 bases from J; junction bases left unmatched: 11. This CDR3 contains 18 residues.